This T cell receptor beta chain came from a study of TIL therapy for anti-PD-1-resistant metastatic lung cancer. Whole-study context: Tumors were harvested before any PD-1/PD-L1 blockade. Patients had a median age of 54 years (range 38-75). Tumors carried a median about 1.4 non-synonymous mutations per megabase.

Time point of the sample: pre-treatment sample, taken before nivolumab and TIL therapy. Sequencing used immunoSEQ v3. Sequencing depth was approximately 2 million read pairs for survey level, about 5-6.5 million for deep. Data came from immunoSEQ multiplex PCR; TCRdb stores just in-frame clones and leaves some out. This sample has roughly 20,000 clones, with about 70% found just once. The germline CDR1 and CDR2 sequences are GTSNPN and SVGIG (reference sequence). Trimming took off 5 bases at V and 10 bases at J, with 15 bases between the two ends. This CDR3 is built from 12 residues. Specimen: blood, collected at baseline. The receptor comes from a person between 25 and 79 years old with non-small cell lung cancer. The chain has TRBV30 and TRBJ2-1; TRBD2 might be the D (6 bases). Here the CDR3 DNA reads TGTGCCTGGGGGCGGGGCGTTTACGAGCAGTTCTTC. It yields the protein CAWGRGVYEQFF.